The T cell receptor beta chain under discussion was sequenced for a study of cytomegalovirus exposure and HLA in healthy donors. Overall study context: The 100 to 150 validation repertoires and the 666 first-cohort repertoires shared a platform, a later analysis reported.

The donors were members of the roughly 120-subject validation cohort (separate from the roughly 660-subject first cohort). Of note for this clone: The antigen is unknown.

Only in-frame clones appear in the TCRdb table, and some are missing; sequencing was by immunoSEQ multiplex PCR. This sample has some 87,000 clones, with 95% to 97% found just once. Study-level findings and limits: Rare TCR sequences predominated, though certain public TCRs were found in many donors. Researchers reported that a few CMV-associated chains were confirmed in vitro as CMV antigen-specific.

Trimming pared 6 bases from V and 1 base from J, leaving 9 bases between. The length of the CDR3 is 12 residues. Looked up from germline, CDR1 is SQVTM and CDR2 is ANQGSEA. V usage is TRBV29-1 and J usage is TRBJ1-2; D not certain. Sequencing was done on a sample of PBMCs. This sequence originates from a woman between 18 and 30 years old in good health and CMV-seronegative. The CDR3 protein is CSVTELNYGYTF. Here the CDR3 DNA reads TGCAGCGTGACGGAGCTTAACTATGGCTACACCTTC.